The 5 T cell receptor beta chains reported below all come from one sample, sequenced in a study of CD8+ T cells in alopecia areata. Treatment in this sample: oral pan-JAK inhibitor, 5-10 mg twice daily. Extracted RNA was reverse transcribed, and the resulting cDNA served as sequencing template. Sequencing used immunoSEQ multiplex PCR; TCRdb keeps in-frame clones, though not all of them. Altogether fewer than 250,000 clones are present, about three fifths being singletons, with the ten largest covering about 1.3%. The sample here was CD4+ T cells sorted from blood, taken at week 49, from a patient treated with tofacitinib. The receptors here all came from a human donor with alopecia areata.

The V and J genes are TRBV4-3 and TRBJ1-6; 7 bases align to TRBD1. Per the germline V gene, CDR1 is LGHNA and CDR2 is YSLEER. This CDR3 region has 17 residues. V dropped 4 bases and J dropped 10; count of bases not matched to a gene: 16. CDR3 DNA sequence: TGCGCCAGCAGCCTCCGACAGGGTCGCTCTGCGGGGTCACCCCTCCACTTT. Its protein is CASSLRQGRSAGSPLHF.

On this clone: Other DNA sequences within the sample encode an identical CDR3. The J gene is TRBJ2-7, the V gene TRBV30; D not certain. The V end lost 0 bases, the J end lost 3 bases, and 6 bases lay between the germline ends. CDR1 is GTSNPN and CDR2 is SVGIG in the germline V gene (reference sequence). This CDR3 contains 12 residues. The CDR3 coding sequence is TGTGCCTGGAGTGTCGGTATCTACGAGCAGTACTTC. Protein sequence: CAWSVGIYEQYF.

This chain joins TRBV27 and TRBJ1-5, with D maybe TRBD1 (5 bases). V was pared by 8 bases and J by 5 bases, with 10 bases between. CDR1 and CDR2 (germline): MNHEY, SMNVEV (reference sequence). This CDR3 comprises 12 residues. The CDR3 protein is CASGVGDQPQHF. Written as DNA, the CDR3 is TGTGCCAGCGGGGTGGGGGATCAGCCCCAGCATTTT.

This chain uses TRBV9 with TRBJ1-1; TRBD1 agrees at 9 bases. The germline V gene encodes CDR1 SGDLS and CDR2 YYNGEE. With 0 bases clipped from V and 3 bases from J, the junction kept 3 bases outside the gene matches. The CDR3 consists of 15 residues. CDR3 DNA: TGTGCCAGCAGCGTAGCAGGGGACAGGGACACTGAAGCTTTCTTT. Translating it yields CASSVAGDRDTEAFF.

The chain links TRBV5-1 to TRBJ2-5; the match to TRBD1 covers 7 bases. V shed 0 bases, J shed 2 bases, and the junction held 4 bases outside the gene matches. This CDR3 region has 15 residues. Germline V gene data show CDR1 as SGHRS and CDR2 as YFSETQ. The CDR3 protein is CASSLVGQAQETQYF. CDR3 DNA: TGCGCCAGCAGCTTGGTAGGACAGGCTCAAGAGACCCAGTACTTC.